The T cell receptor beta chain described here comes from a study of T-cell memory formation after mild COVID-19. General study findings and limits: Pre-infection memory contained some responding clones, which suggested that cross-reactive memory had joined. Clones contracting day 15 to 85 were balanced CD4/CD8; later expanders leaned CD4+.

This CDR3 contains 17 residues. Trimming removed 4 bases from V and 6 bases from J; junction bases left unmatched: 16. CDR1 and CDR2 from the germline V gene are SGHVS and FNYEAQ. About this clonotype: The antigen remains undetermined.

Employing constant-segment primers, 5'RACE generated TCR alpha and TCR beta cDNA libraries bearing sample barcodes and UMIs. TCRdb reprocessed the 5' RACE reads via MiXCR and lists one record per CDR3 protein. Altogether 280,000 or so distinct CDR3 sequences are present, about 20% being singletons, with the ten largest covering 20% to 25%. The chain couples TRBV7-6 to TRBJ1-2, with TRBD1 identical over 8 bases. The sample was PBMCs or a T cell subset sorted from them (not recorded which). The sequence derives from a man aged 18-30 years who had mild COVID-19 (a few samples of this study predate the infection). Cell type and time point are not known. The CDR3 here is CASSSVALTGGKNGYTF. CDR3 coding DNA: TGTGCCAGCAGCTCAGTGGCCCTAACAGGGGGGAAGAATGGCTACACCTTC. The variable domain in full, with the rest retrieved from reference TRBV7-6 and TRBJ1-2, is GAGVSQSPRYKVTKRGQDVALRCDPISGHVSLYWYRQALGQGPEFLTYFNYEAQQDKSGLPNDRFSAERPEGSISTLTIQRTEQRDSAMYRCASSSVALTGGKNGYTFGSGTRLTVV.